A selection of T cell receptor beta chains follows, all from one sample in a study of blood T cell repertoires in COVID-19. Clones were sequenced by immunoSEQ multiplex PCR, and TCRdb holds only the in-frame ones, with some missing. The data hold 70,000 to 85,000 clones, with about 80% observed a single time. Source material: peripheral blood. The receptors originated from a human donor in a cohort sampled during active COVID-19. The CDR3 runs from the conserved cysteine through the conserved F or W.

TRBV11-3	TRBJ2-2	CASSLGQGSSNTGELFF
TRBV5-1	TRBJ2-7	CASSLSSGEGEQYF
TRBV4-2	TRBJ2-3	CASSHKLAGTPPDTQYF
TRBV4-2	TRBJ1-1	CASSETGSVGGIAFF
TRBV30	TRBJ1-2	CAWSGAQLDRRF
TRBV18	TRBJ2-5	CASSRGGGRETQYF
TRBV3-1/TRBV3-2	TRBJ1-2	CASSPPADYGYTF
TRBV24-1	TRBJ1-1	CATRFRDRDTEAFF
TRBV25-1	TRBJ1-1	CASSDGRGTEAFF
TRBV5-1	TRBJ2-7	CASSSGTSGPYEQYF
TRBV6-1	TRBJ2-2	CASRASHSGTTGELFF
TRBV1	TRBJ2-3	CTSGGGGDTQYF
TRBV7-3	TRBJ2-6	CASSPPRSGANVLTF
TRBV3-1/TRBV3-2	TRBJ2-7	CASSLPGGEQYF
TRBV7-3	TRBJ2-1	CASSLVVSSYNEQFF
TRBV6-6	TRBJ1-1	CASSYNADNTEAFF
TRBV18	TRBJ2-7	CASSPLPVSGITLEQYF
TRBV30	TRBJ1-1	CAGTTGGTEAFF
TRBV10-1	TRBJ2-1	CASSESVYNEQFF
TRBV28	TRBJ2-1	CASSRGGPSYNEQFF
TRBV18	TRBJ1-1	CASSPYQGGISEAFF
TRBV28	TRBJ2-5	CASSSFGLAGETQYF
TRBV11-2	TRBJ2-2	CASSLVARVNTGELFF